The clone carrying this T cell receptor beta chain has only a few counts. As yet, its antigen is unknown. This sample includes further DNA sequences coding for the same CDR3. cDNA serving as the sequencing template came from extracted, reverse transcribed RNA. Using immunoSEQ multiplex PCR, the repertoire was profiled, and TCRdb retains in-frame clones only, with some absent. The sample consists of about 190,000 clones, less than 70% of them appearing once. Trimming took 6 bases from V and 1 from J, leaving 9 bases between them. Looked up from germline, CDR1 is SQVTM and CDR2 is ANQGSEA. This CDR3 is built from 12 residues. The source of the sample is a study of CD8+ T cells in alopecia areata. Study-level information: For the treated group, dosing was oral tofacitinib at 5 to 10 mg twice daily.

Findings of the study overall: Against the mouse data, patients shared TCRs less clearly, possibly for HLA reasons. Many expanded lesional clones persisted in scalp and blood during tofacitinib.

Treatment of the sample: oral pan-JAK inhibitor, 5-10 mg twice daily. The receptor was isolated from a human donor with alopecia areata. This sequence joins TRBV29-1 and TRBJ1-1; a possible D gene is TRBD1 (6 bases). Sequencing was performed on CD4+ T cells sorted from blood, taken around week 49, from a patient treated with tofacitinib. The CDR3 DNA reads TGCAGCGTAGGACAGACGAACACTGAAGCTTTCTTT. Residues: CSVGQTNTEAFF.